This TCR beta chain was identified during a study of cytomegalovirus exposure and HLA in healthy donors. The primer mix had 60 Vbeta and 13 Jbeta primers. Sequenced by immunoSEQ multiplex PCR; TCRdb stores in-frame clones only, minus some. The sample includes 150,000 to 200,000 clones, 75% to 85% of them seen just once. As concerns this clone: Antigen: not known.

V was cut by 5 bases and J by 9 bases, with 31 bases left in between. Germline values: CDR1 SGHTA, CDR2 FQGNSA. The CDR3 runs to 18 residues. Study-wide results and limits: TCR beta sequences numbering some 17,000 were associated with HLA alleles at 0.05 false discovery rate in a later analysis. Trimming of TCR beta V- and J-genes showed a link, identified in a later analysis, to a missense DCLRE1C variant.

These donors counted as nominally healthy when sampled, but unrecorded immune exposures were likely. This chain uses TRBV7-2 with TRBJ1-1, with D maybe TRBD1 (6 bases). The source material was PBMCs. The source of this sequence is a woman in her 50s in good health and CMV-seronegative. CDR3 loop: CASSLGGTRTVQSVKAFF. CDR3 nucleotides: TGTGCCAGCAGCCTAGGGGGTACGAGGACAGTTCAGTCCGTCAAAGCTTTCTTT.